Below, 26 T cell receptor beta chains from the same sample are listed, as sequenced in a study of CD8 T cells in acute hepatitis C reinfection. Time point described: at least 347 days after estimated infection, following spontaneous clearance. The hepatitis C virus-specific receptor repertoire was characterized directly ex vivo, with no prior expansion in culture. Study results and caveats: All groups preferentially used TRBV04 and TRBV06, which was not due to overrepresentation in the naive pool.

Profiled with immunoSEQ multiplex PCR; TCRdb holds only in-frame clones, not every one. The table has about 2,600 clones, around 70% seen once. Specimen: HCV NS3-1073 tetramer-sorted CD8+ T cells from PBMCs, collected at follow-up. The receptors here all came from a man aged 40-49 years who spontaneously cleared hepatitis C infection.

CDR3 amino acids: CSSKTQRGYQETQYF. The CDR3 bases are TGCAGCTCCAAGACCCAGCGGGGTTACCAAGAGACCCAGTACTTC. The chain employs TRBV29-1 and TRBJ2-5; 7 bases are shared with TRBD2. V lost 8 bases, J lost 0 bases, and 12 bases stayed unmatched. Germline-derived CDR1 and CDR2 are SQVTM and ANQGSEA. The length of the CDR3 is 15 residues.

This chain links TRBV29-1 with TRBJ2-2, with D perhaps TRBD1 (6 bases). Per germline, CDR1 SQVTM and CDR2 ANQGSEA. Between the trimmed V and J ends, which lost 6 bases and 6 bases, there was a span of 14 bases. The length of the CDR3 is 13 residues. CDR3 bases: TGCAGCGTGAGGACAGCCGCGGCCGGGGAGCTGTTTTTT. Translated: CSVRTAAAGELFF.

The genes are TRBV12-5 and TRBJ1-1, with TRBD1 as a possible D gene (6 bases). Trimming stripped 1 base from V and 5 bases from J, with 11 bases between. Germline assignment: CDR1 LGHNT and CDR2 FRNRAP. The CDR3 spans 14 residues. CDR3 bases: TGTGCTAGTGGTTTGGCGGGGGCAAGGACTGAAGCTTTCTTT. It specifies CASGLAGARTEAFF. Full variable domain (rest looked up from reference TRBV12-5 and TRBJ1-1): DARVTQTPRHKVTEMGQEVTMRCQPILGHNTVFWYRQTMMQGLELLAYFRNRAPLDDSGMPKDRFSAEMPDATLATLKIQPSEPRDSAVYFCASGLAGARTEAFFGQGTRLTVV.

This clone was observed a handful of times. The chain links TRBV4-1 to TRBJ1-4; D unresolved. Trimming cost V 2 bases and J 8 bases, with 12 bases left between them. This CDR3 has 14 amino acids. CDR1 MGHRA and CDR2 YSYEKL come from the germline V gene. The CDR3 reads CASSQWVGNEKLFF. As DNA, the CDR3 is TGCGCCAGCAGCCAATGGGTGGGGAACGAAAAACTGTTTTTT.

This clone has a handful of counts. The chain carries TRBV2 and TRBJ1-5; D is undetermined. The V end was cut by 6 bases, the J end by 7 bases, with 19 bases between. The length of the CDR3 is 15 residues. Germline assignment: CDR1 SNHLY and CDR2 FYNNEI. Here the CDR3 DNA reads TGTGCCAGCAGAGAGGGTGAGGGAGGACGCCAGCCCCAGCATTTT. Translated: CASREGEGGRQPQHF.

The DNA for the CDR3 is TGCGCCAGCAGTGGCGGGATCGGCTACGAGCAGTACTTC. It specifies CASSGGIGYEQYF. The chain carries TRBV10-2 and TRBJ2-7, with D perhaps TRBD2 (6 bases). The V gene's germline CDR1 is WSHSY and CDR2 SAAADI. This CDR3 comprises 13 residues. Trimming left V 4 bases short and J 3 bases short, with 10 bases between.

The V and J genes are TRBV30 and TRBJ2-2; TRBD1 agrees at 7 bases. The CDR3 is made up of 18 amino acids. Germline lookup yields CDR1 GTSNPN and CDR2 SVGIG (reference sequence). J was trimmed by 3 bases and V by 4 bases; bases with no gene match: 17. CDR3 loop: CAWIWGDPDREDTGELFF. The CDR3 coding sequence is TGTGCCTGGATTTGGGGAGACCCAGACAGGGAAGACACCGGGGAGCTGTTTTTT.

The sample holds a few counts of this clone. The chain has TRBV5-6 and TRBJ2-3, with 7 bases identical to TRBD1. This CDR3 has 15 amino acids. The germline V gene has CDR1 SGHDT and CDR2 YYEEEE. The ends lost 4 bases at V and 0 bases at J; junction bases unmatched: 5. DNA of the CDR3: TGTGCCAGCAGCCTGACAGGGATTAGCACAGATACGCAGTATTTT. This sequence encodes CASSLTGISTDTQYF.

This clone was detected only once. This chain joins TRBV1 and TRBJ1-5. TRBV1 is tagged as a pseudogene. CDR3 length: 15 amino acids. CDR3 loop: CTTPHRALLYQPQHF. As DNA, the CDR3 is TGCACCACCCCACACCGGGCCTTACTGTATCAGCCCCAGCATTTT.

The V gene is TRBV7-2, the J gene TRBJ1-3, with D possibly being TRBD1 (6 bases). CDR3 length: 15 amino acids. V dropped 5 bases and J dropped 1 base, with 12 bases sitting between them. The germline gives CDR1 SGHTA, CDR2 FQGNSA. The CDR3, as DNA: TGTGCCAGCAGCCATTCAGGGGCTTCTGGAAACACCATATATTTT. Translating gives CASSHSGASGNTIYF.

The chain links TRBV7-9 to TRBJ2-5; no clear D. Germline V gives CDR1 SEHNR, CDR2 FQNEAQ (reference sequence). V lost 1 base, J lost 4 bases, and 7 bases lay in between. The CDR3 runs 13 residues. The CDR3: CASSLVLGETQYF. The CDR3 DNA follows: TGTGCCAGCAGCTTAGTTCTAGGAGAGACCCAGTACTTC.

Comments on this clone: Germline and junction disagree at one end, which may indicate a read error. The gene calls are TRBV5-8 and TRBJ1-1, with 8 bases fitting TRBD1. The CDR3 runs to 17 residues. From germline, CDR1 is SGHTS and CDR2 YDEGEE. CDR3 sequence (DNA): TGTGCCAGCATCTTAGACCGGGACAGGATAACGAACACTGAGGCTTTCTTT. Encoded protein: CASILDRDRITNTEAFF.

V usage is TRBV5-6 and J usage is TRBJ1-1; D ambiguous. Trimming cost V 4 bases and J 5 bases, with 12 bases left between them. The CDR3 sequence is 13 residues long. Germline CDR1 reads SGHDT; CDR2 reads YYEEEE. The CDR3 is CASSQEKGTEAFF. Here the CDR3 DNA reads TGTGCCAGCAGCCAAGAAAAAGGGACTGAAGCTTTCTTT.

The V and J genes are TRBV7-2 and TRBJ2-7; no reliable D call. With 3 bases removed from V and 7 bases from J, the gap between germline ends came to 16 bases. This CDR3 is 14 amino acids long. Looked up from germline, CDR1 is SGHTA and CDR2 is FQGNSA. CDR3 in DNA: TGTGCCAGCAGCTTCGGACCATCCCGTAGGGAGCAGTACGTC. This gives the protein CASSFGPSRREQYV.

The V and J genes are TRBV7-9 and TRBJ2-6; possibly TRBD2 for D (5 bases). Germline V gene sequence: CDR1 SEHNR, CDR2 FQNEAQ (reference sequence). Trimming left V 5 bases short and J 3 bases short, with 17 bases between. The CDR3 contains 17 residues. Written as DNA, the CDR3 is TGTGCCAGCAGCCACTATGACACGGAGGTTGGGGCCAACGTCCTGACTTTC. Translated, it gives CASSHYDTEVGANVLTF.

The chain employs TRBV12-2 and TRBJ2-1; the table's D call of TRBD2 was not tested on the DNA. TRBV12-2 is designated a pseudogene. The CDR3 is 12 amino acids. Here the CDR3 DNA reads TGTGCAAGTCGCTCCCGAGCGGGGGGGAGGGTCTTC. Translation gives CASRSRAGGRVF.

This chain uses TRBV29-1 with TRBJ2-3; the match to TRBD1 covers 10 bases. Losses at the gene ends were 3 bases for V and 3 bases for J; bases not matched to a gene: 12. This CDR3 contains 17 residues. CDR1 is SQVTM, CDR2 ANQGSEA, per germline. The CDR3 region has the DNA TGCAGCGTTGACTCCGAGAAGGGACAGGGGACAACAGATACGCAGTATTTT. It is translated as CSVDSEKGQGTTDTQYF.

The chain uses TRBV19 and TRBJ2-3; 9 bases map to TRBD2. Germline loops: CDR1 LNHDA, CDR2 SQIVND (reference sequence). The CDR3 spans 16 residues. V lost 5 bases, J lost 0 bases, and 6 bases stayed unmatched. The CDR3 DNA reads TGTGCCAGTAGTCTCGGACTAGCGCTCAGCACAGATACGCAGTATTTT. Protein: CASSLGLALSTDTQYF.

V and J are TRBV16 and TRBJ1-5, with D uncertain. CDR3 length equals 14 residues. Germline V gives CDR1 KGHSY, CDR2 FQNENV. V dropped 3 bases and J dropped 9 bases, with 15 bases sitting between them. As DNA, the CDR3 is TGTGCCAGCAGCCATGAAGACGGAGCCCGGCCCCAGCATTTT. Protein product: CASSHEDGARPQHF.

This clone turned up a few times. The CDR3 bases are TGTGCCAGCAGTGAAAGTCGGGGAAGCTACAATGAGCAGTTCTTC. Its protein product is CASSESRGSYNEQFF. This sequence joins TRBV25-1 and TRBJ2-1; D may be TRBD2 (5 bases). Germline V CDR1 and CDR2: MGHDK, SYGVNS. Trimming removed 2 bases at V and 3 bases at J, with 11 bases between. The CDR3 sequence is 15 residues long.

J is TRBJ2-7 and V is TRBV5-6; D remains unclear. Trimming took 0 bases from V and 6 from J, leaving 16 bases between them. CDR3 length: 15 residues. CDR1 is SGHDT and CDR2 is YYEEEE in the germline V gene. The chain's CDR3 is CASSLEPELGSEQYF. DNA of the CDR3: TGTGCCAGCAGCTTGGAGCCTGAGCTGGGGTCCGAGCAGTACTTC. Full variable domain (rest looked up from reference TRBV5-6 and TRBJ2-7): DAGVTQSPTHLIKTRGQQVTLRCSPKSGHDTVSWYQQALGQGPQFIFQYYEEEERQRGNFPDRFSGHQFPNYSSELNVNALLLGDSALYLCASSLEPELGSEQYFGPGTRLTVT.

This clone was detected only a few times. The chain uses TRBV6-5 and TRBJ2-2; unclear D gene. Germline CDR1 is MNHEY and CDR2 is SVGAGI. CDR3 length: 16 residues. V gave up 4 bases and J gave up 0 bases, with 12 bases separating them. The CDR3 region has the DNA TGTGCCAGCAGTTCCTCCGGGCAGGCGAACACCGGGGAGCTGTTTTTT. It codes for CASSSSGQANTGELFF.

This clone was detected only a few times. The J gene is TRBJ1-3, the V gene TRBV13; tentative D call: TRBD1 (5 bases). This CDR3 has 15 residues. V shed 1 base and J shed 4 bases, with 11 bases lying between them. CDR1 is PRHDT, CDR2 FYEKMQ, per germline (reference sequence). The CDR3 DNA reads as TGTGCCAGCAGCTTAGCGGGGACCCCGGGAAACACCATATATTTT. Translated: CASSLAGTPGNTIYF.

This clone occurred a few times. This rearrangement joins TRBV7-2 to TRBJ2-2; D gene uncertain. The CDR3 is 13 amino acids. Per the germline V gene, CDR1 is SGHTA and CDR2 is FQGNSA. V lost 0 bases to trimming and J lost 5 bases, with 4 bases between them. Here the CDR3 reads CASSLAGTGELFF. The DNA for the CDR3 is TGTGCCAGCAGCTTAGCAGGGACCGGGGAGCTGTTTTTT.

This rearrangement joins TRBV14 to TRBJ1-4, with no clear D. CDR1 and CDR2 (germline): SGHDN, FVKESK. This CDR3 is built from 14 residues. V was cut by 1 base and J by 7 bases, with 10 bases left in between. CDR3 sequence (DNA): TGTGCCAGCAGCCAAGCCCGGGTCGGTGAAAAACTGTTTTTT. Its translation: CASSQARVGEKLFF.

The chain is built from TRBV11-2 and TRBJ1-5; the D gene is possibly TRBD1 (5 bases). CDR1 is SGHAT, CDR2 FQNNGV, per germline. This CDR3 comprises 14 residues. V lost 4 bases to trimming and J lost 9 bases, with 16 bases between them. As DNA, the CDR3 is TGTGCCAGCAGCTCCGGTAGGGGCGAGGGGCCCCAGCATTTT. Protein sequence: CASSSGRGEGPQHF.